This TCR beta chain comes out of a study of radiation and T cells in renal cell carcinoma. Study summary: Nephrectomy followed 15 Gy stereotactic body radiation by 4 weeks.

Clones were read by immunoSEQ multiplex PCR, and TCRdb kept only the in-frame ones, dropping some. This table has some 120,000 clones, about 81% appearing once. V dropped 4 bases and J dropped 0; count of bases not matched to a gene: 5. CDR1 is SGDLS and CDR2 is YYNGEE in the germline V gene. CDR3 length equals 16 residues. Study observations and caveats: In blood, top tumor clones expanded by 2 weeks, shrinking by 4. Baseline intratumoral clonotype presence is unknown without pretreatment biopsies.

Time point of the sample: blood 2 weeks post-SBRT. Treatment: 15 Gy SBRT to primary tumor, nephrectomy 4 weeks later. The tumor was a clear cell renal cell carcinoma. Points on this clone: Antigen unknown.

The clonotype comes from a woman aged 55 to 70 with renal cell carcinoma. Sequenced material: blood, taken from a patient whose treatment included radiotherapy and nephrectomy. V and J are TRBV9 and TRBJ1-3; 9 nucleotides line up with TRBD1. The CDR3 sequence is CASSPGTGISGNTIYF. The DNA for the CDR3 is TGTGCCAGCAGCCCCGGGACAGGGATCTCTGGAAACACCATATATTTT.